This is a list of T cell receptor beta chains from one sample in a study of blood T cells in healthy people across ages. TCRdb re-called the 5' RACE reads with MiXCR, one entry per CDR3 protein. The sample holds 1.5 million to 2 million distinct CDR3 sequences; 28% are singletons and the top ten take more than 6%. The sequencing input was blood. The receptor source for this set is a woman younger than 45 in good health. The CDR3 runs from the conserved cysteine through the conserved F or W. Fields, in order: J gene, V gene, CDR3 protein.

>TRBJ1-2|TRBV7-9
CASSLRERGYTF
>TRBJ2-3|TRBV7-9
CASSRLMGSDTQYF
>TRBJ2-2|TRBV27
CATTLTRGGGPNTGELFF
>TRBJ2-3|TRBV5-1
CASSSNQWDTQYF
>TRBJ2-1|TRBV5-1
CASSKVAGTLGNEQFF
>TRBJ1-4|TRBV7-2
CASSLVGEKLFF
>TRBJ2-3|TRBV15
CATSSGTAPADTQYF
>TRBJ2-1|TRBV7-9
CASSLEGGGDEQFF
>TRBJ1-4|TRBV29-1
CSVQGDKLFF
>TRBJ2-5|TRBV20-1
CSAGGPPREQYF
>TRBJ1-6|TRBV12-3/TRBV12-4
CASSFGPINSPLHF
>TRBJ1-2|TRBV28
CASSWLGGNYGYTF
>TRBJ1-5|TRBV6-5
CASSYSRQALEPQHF
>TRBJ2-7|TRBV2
CASSERGSSTYEQYF
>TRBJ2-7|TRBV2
CASGSGQTYEQYF
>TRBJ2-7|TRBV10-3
CAISPGADEQYF
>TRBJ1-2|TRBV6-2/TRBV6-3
CATVKHQGNYGYTF
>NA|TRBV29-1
CSVDGGDRARTQYF
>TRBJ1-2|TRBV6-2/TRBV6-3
CASRRPQGDLDYGYTF
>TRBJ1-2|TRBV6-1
CASTLDTFYGYTF
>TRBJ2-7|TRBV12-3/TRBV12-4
CASSPRTGGCYEQYF
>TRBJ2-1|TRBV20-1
CSATGTNEQFF
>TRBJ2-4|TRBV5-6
CASSSRGEGNIQYF
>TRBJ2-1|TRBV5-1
CASRVRADGEQFF
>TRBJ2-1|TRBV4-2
CASSQVKISGTDNEQFF
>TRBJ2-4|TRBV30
CASLAGTSYNEQYF
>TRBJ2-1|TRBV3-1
CASSQLGDSREQFF
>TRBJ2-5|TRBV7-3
CASSLGGGWKETQYF
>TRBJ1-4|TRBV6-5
CASSPRRRGIDEKLFF
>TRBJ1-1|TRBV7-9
CASSLVQGPNTEAFF
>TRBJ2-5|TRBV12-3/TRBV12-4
CASSLRLPGPRGETQYF
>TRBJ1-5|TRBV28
CASSLIQGLSNQPQHF
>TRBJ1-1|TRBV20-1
CSARDHETGNTEAFF
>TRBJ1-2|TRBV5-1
CASSLGPSSAQGEFGGYTF
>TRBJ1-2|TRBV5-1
CASGAGHDGYTF
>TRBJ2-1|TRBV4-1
CASSQDGQGGPFGEQFF
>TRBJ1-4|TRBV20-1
CSASPNEKLFF
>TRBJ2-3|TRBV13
CASSSRIFSTDTQYF
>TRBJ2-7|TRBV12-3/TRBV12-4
CASSSRDYDHEWQYF
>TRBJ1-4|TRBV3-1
CASSRNRYEKLFF
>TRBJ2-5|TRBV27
CASSTWGQQETQYF
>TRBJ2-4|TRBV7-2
CASSSSLAREQYF
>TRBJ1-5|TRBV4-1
CASSQTQGASNQPQHF
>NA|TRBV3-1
CASSHRDRDETQYF
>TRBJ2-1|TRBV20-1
CSADPGTFYNEQFF
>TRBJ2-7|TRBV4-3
CASSKQLGGYEQYF
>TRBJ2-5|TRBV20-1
CSARVGAGQTQYF
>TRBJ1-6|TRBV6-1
CASNKAPSEGSYNSPLHF